This is a list of T cell receptor beta chains from one sample in a study of shared clonotypes between healthy human individuals. Here immunoSEQ multiplex PCR was the method, and the copy in TCRdb shows in-frame clones only, minus some. The sample has approximately 2,000,000 clones; just under 95% are singletons. The sequenced material came from naive CD8+ T cells from PBMCs. These receptors originate from a man aged 18 to 29 in good health. Some clones in this sample may be carry-over from other donors' samples. Each CDR3 is given with its conserved first and last residue. A D gene is named only where the DNA matches it firmly. For some rows the clone size is stated as once, few or many, or as a class when expanded; others skip it.

TRBV30	TRBJ2-1	-	-	CAWSGGDSVYNEQFF	TGTGCCTGGAGTGGGGGGGATTCCGTCTACAATGAGCAGTTCTTC
TRBV15	TRBJ2-7	TRBD2	once	CATSRASGRADPSSYEQYF	TGTGCCACCAGCAGAGCTAGCGGGAGGGCCGACCCCAGCTCCTACGAGCAGTACTTC
TRBV2	TRBJ2-7	TRBD2	-	CASGRDEQYF	TGTGCAAGCGGGAGAGACGAGCAGTACTTC
TRBV7-9	TRBJ2-2	-	-	CASSIGGAPRPELFF	TGTGCCAGCAGCATCGGAGGGGCCCCTCGGCCGGAGCTGTTTTTT
TRBV4-1	TRBJ2-1	TRBD2	-	CASSQERGGEQFF	TGCGCCAGCAGCCAAGAACGGGGAGGGGAGCAGTTCTTC
TRBV5-1	TRBJ1-3	TRBD1	-	CASSLAPGTGVGNTIYF	TGCGCCAGCAGCTTGGCGCCCGGGACAGGTGTCGGAAACACCATATATTTT
TRBV7-9	TRBJ2-2	TRBD2	-	CASSPRRGATGELFF	TGTGCCAGCAGCCCGAGGCGGGGGGCCACCGGGGAGCTGTTTTTT
TRBV11-2	TRBJ2-7	-	-	CASSLDRGREQYF	TGTGCCAGCAGCTTAGATCGGGGGCGCGAGCAGTACTTC
TRBV28	TRBJ2-1	-	-	CAIARGHNEQFF	TGTGCCATCGCGCGGGGCCACAATGAGCAGTTCTTC
TRBV19	TRBJ2-3	-	-	CASSIGFPAGTDTQYF	TGTGCCAGTAGTATTGGGTTCCCCGCAGGGACAGATACGCAGTATTTT
TRBV15	TRBJ2-7	-	-	CATSRDVYSYEQYF	TGTGCCACCAGCAGAGATGTCTACTCCTACGAGCAGTACTTC
TRBV6-4	TRBJ2-1	TRBD2	-	CASSPLGLAGGSSYNEQFF	TGTGCCAGCAGCCCCCTGGGACTAGCGGGAGGGAGCTCCTACAATGAGCAGTTCTTC
TRBV27	TRBJ1-1	-	-	CASSLRAPGVTEAFF	TGTGCCAGCAGTTTAAGGGCCCCGGGGGTGACTGAAGCTTTCTTT
TRBV7-8	TRBJ2-2	TRBD2	-	CASSSFLAGANTGELFF	TGTGCCAGCAGCTCCTTCCTAGCGGGGGCGAACACCGGGGAGCTGTTTTTT
TRBV4-3	TRBJ2-2	TRBD2	-	CASSQDRREERELFF	TGCGCCAGCAGCCAAGATCGACGGGAGGAGAGGGAGCTGTTTTTT
TRBV9	TRBJ2-1	-	-	CASSVVSGGNEQFF	TGTGCCAGCAGCGTAGTTAGTGGGGGCAATGAGCAGTTCTTC
TRBV4-2	TRBJ1-2	-	-	CASSQPGFLGYGYTF	TGTGCCAGCAGCCAGCCAGGGTTTCTTGGCTATGGCTACACCTTC
TRBV5-1	TRBJ2-3	-	-	CASSLFLRDSQYF	TGCGCCAGCAGCTTGTTCCTCCGGGACTCGCAGTATTTT
TRBV27	TRBJ1-2	-	-	CASSLSSRVGYTF	TGTGCCAGCAGTTTATCCTCCCGGGTTGGCTACACCTTC
TRBV27	TRBJ2-1	-	-	CASSLFGEQFF	TGTGCCAGCAGTTTATTTGGGGAGCAGTTCTTC
TRBV27	TRBJ2-7	-	-	CASSLGQVAYEQYF	TGTGCCAGCAGTTTGGGGCAGGTGGCCTACGAGCAGTACTTC
TRBV9	TRBJ1-2	-	-	CASSAYDRSRPNYGYTF	TGTGCCAGCAGCGCATACGACAGGTCGCGGCCCAACTATGGCTACACCTTC
TRBV27	TRBJ2-7	-	-	CASSPGEAIEQYF	TGTGCCAGCAGCCCAGGGGAGGCGATCGAGCAGTACTTC
TRBV9	TRBJ2-1	TRBD2	once	CASSATGTRGNEQFF	TGTGCCAGCAGCGCTACCGGGACTAGGGGCAATGAGCAGTTCTTC
TRBV9	TRBJ1-2	-	-	CASSVENYGYTF	TGTGCCAGCAGCGTAGAGAACTATGGCTACACCTTC
TRBV27	TRBJ2-3	-	-	CASSTVGSTDTQYF	TGTGCCAGCAGTACAGTGGGAAGCACAGATACGCAGTATTTT
TRBV6-5	TRBJ1-1	-	-	CASSYGQTGREAFF	TGTGCCAGCAGTTATGGCCAGACAGGTAGAGAAGCTTTCTTT
TRBV6-5	TRBJ1-1	-	-	CASSYEPDSMNTEAFF	TGTGCCAGCAGTTACGAGCCAGACTCCATGAACACTGAAGCTTTCTTT
TRBV4-1	TRBJ1-1	TRBD1	-	CASSQEPGQGDTEAFF	TGCGCCAGCAGCCAAGAACCGGGACAGGGGGACACTGAAGCTTTCTTT
TRBV5-6	TRBJ2-7	-	-	CASSFGGSYEQYF	TGTGCCAGCAGCTTTGGCGGATCCTACGAGCAGTACTTC
TRBV10-2	TRBJ1-1	TRBD1	-	CASTRTGDINTEAFF	TGCGCCAGCACCAGGACAGGAGATATTAACACTGAAGCTTTCTTT
TRBV7-2	TRBJ2-3	TRBD2	-	CASEPLAEPSDTQYF	TGTGCCAGCGAACCCCTAGCGGAACCCTCAGATACGCAGTATTTT
TRBV28	TRBJ2-1	-	-	CASSLEGGPYNEQFF	TGTGCCAGCAGCCTCGAGGGGGGACCCTACAATGAGCAGTTCTTC